A single sample gave rise to the 2 T cell receptor beta chains below, sequenced in a study of blood T cell repertoires in COVID-19 (dated by TCRdb to 2018 to 2020). The library was obtained by the immunoSEQ multiplex PCR assay. Not all clones reach the TCRdb copy of this immuneACCESS table, which keeps in-frame sequences only. Checked studies attribute under half of the gap to unresolved V genes and leave the rest unexplained. The sample profile shows about 87,000 clones; around 86% of them were found once. The biggest ten clones account for approximately 2.3% of the sample. The sample was peripheral blood. The receptors were sampled from a woman between 70 and 85 years old with acute or convalescent COVID-19.

The chain is built from TRBV6-5 and TRBJ1-1, with D maybe TRBD1 (6 bases). The V end was cut by 9 bases, the J end by 8 bases, with 22 bases between. CDR1 is MNHEY, CDR2 SVGAGI, per germline. The CDR3 is made up of 14 amino acids. The CDR3 nucleotides are TGTGCCAGTCTTCTCCCCGGGACAATCGAAGAAGCTTTCTTT. Its translation: CASLLPGTIEEAFF.

The rearrangement uses TRBV4-1 and TRBJ1-1; 9 nucleotides line up with TRBD1. Germline V lookup: CDR1 MGHRA, CDR2 YSYEKL. After removal of 6 bases from V and 6 bases from J, the junction contained 17 bases not matched to a gene. The CDR3 totals 17 residues. CDR3: CASSREIPGQGSSEAFF. As DNA, the CDR3 is TGCGCCAGCAGTCGTGAGATACCGGGACAGGGATCTTCTGAAGCTTTCTTT.